This T cell receptor (beta chain) came from a study of shared clonotypes between healthy human individuals. Points from the study as a whole: What limited the represented genetic and exposure-history diversity was the small number of donors. Blood alone was sampled, and tissue repertoires likely differ. Against clonotypes common to all four donors, non-shared ones had lower generation probabilities.

Notes on this clone: What it binds is unknown.

Between the trimmed V and J ends, which lost 0 bases and 4 bases, there was a span of 7 bases. CDR3 length: 15 residues. Germline-derived CDR1 and CDR2 are MGHDK and SYGVNS. Measured with immunoSEQ multiplex PCR; TCRdb has only the in-frame clones, and not every one. The table lists more than 2,000,000 clones, just over 90% of them singletons. The J gene is TRBJ2-6, the V gene TRBV25-1, with unresolved D. Sequencing was carried out using naive CD4+ T cells sorted from blood. Subset noted: CD45RA+ positively selected. The TCR sequence derives from a man between 18 and 29 years old in good health. CDR3 sequence (DNA): TGTGCCAGCAGTGAATACCTCTCCGGGGCCAACGTCCTGACTTTC. It codes for CASSEYLSGANVLTF.